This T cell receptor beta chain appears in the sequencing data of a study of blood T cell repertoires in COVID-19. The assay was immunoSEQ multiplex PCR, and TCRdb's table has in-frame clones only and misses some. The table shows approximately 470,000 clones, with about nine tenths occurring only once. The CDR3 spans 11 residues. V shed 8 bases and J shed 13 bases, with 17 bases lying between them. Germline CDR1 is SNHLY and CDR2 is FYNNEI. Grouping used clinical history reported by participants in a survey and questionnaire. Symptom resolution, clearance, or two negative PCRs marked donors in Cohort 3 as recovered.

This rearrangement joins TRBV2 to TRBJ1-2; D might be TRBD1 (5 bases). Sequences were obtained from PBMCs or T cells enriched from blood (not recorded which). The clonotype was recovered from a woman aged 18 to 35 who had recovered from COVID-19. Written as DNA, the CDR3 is TGTGCCAGCGGGACCGGGGGAGGGATCACCTTC. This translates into CASGTGGGITF.